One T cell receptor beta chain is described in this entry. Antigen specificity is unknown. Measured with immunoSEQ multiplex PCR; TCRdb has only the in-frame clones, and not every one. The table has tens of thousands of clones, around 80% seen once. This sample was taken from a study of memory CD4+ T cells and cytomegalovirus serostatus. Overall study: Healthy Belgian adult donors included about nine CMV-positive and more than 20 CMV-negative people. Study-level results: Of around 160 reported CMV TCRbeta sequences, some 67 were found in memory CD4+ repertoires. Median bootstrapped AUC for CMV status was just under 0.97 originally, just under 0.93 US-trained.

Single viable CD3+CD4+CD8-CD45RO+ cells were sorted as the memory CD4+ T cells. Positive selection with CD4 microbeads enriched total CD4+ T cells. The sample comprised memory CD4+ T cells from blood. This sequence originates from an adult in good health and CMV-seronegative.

For the CDR3, the DNA is TGTGCCAGCAGCCCACGGGACAGCCCCTGGTATGAGCAGTTCTTC. This encodes CASSPRDSPWYEQFF. The V call is TRBV9, the J call TRBJ2-1, with 7 bases lining up with TRBD1. Germline assignment: CDR1 SGDLS and CDR2 YYNGEE. V dropped 4 bases and J dropped 8; count of bases not matched to a gene: 12. The CDR3 has 15 residues.